This is a list of T cell receptor beta chains from one sample in a study of blood T cell repertoires in COVID-19. Here immunoSEQ multiplex PCR was the method, and the copy in TCRdb shows in-frame clones only, minus some. The profile covers approximately 240,000 clones, with 75% to 90% appearing a single time and around 6% taken by the ten largest. The sequenced material came from PBMCs or T cells enriched from blood (not recorded which). The source of these receptors is a woman in her thirties with acute COVID-19. CDR3s leave out the opening cysteine and the closing phenylalanine or tryptophan. Expanded clones are given a class, and other clones once, few, many or no size at all.

v_call: TRBV5-8
j_call: TRBJ1-3
clone_size: NA
cdr3_aa: ASFRGSSGNTIY

v_call: TRBV4-1
j_call: TRBJ2-3
clone_size: NA
cdr3_aa: ASSQEIASTDTQY

v_call: TRBV3-1/TRBV3-2
j_call: TRBJ2-7
clone_size: NA
cdr3_aa: ASSQEVSQTHEQY

v_call: TRBV27
j_call: TRBJ1-1
clone_size: NA
cdr3_aa: ASLPYYGQGSTEAF

v_call: TRBV2
j_call: TRBJ1-4
clone_size: NA
cdr3_aa: ASSESPGGGEKLF

v_call: TRBV19
j_call: TRBJ1-1
clone_size: NA
cdr3_aa: ASSRLMNTEAF

v_call: TRBV18
j_call: TRBJ2-7
clone_size: NA
cdr3_aa: ASSPSSSREAVKQY

v_call: TRBV5-1
j_call: TRBJ2-3
clone_size: NA
cdr3_aa: ASSSVGVGADTQY

v_call: TRBV11-2
j_call: TRBJ1-6
clone_size: few
cdr3_aa: ASSLGHNSPLH

v_call: TRBV29-1
j_call: TRBJ2-7
clone_size: NA
cdr3_aa: SVGGGNEQY

v_call: TRBV2
j_call: TRBJ1-6
clone_size: NA
cdr3_aa: ASSPGTGRSSYNSPLH

v_call: TRBV7-8
j_call: TRBJ1-5
clone_size: NA
cdr3_aa: ASSLVPGNQPQH

v_call: TRBV7-9
j_call: TRBJ2-1
clone_size: NA
cdr3_aa: ASSLDVPSLANEQF

v_call: TRBV2
j_call: TRBJ2-7
clone_size: NA
cdr3_aa: ASTADFNRDYEQY

v_call: TRBV14
j_call: TRBJ1-2
clone_size: once
cdr3_aa: ASSQDGPYGYT

v_call: TRBV30
j_call: TRBJ1-1
clone_size: NA
cdr3_aa: AWNGEDTEAF

v_call: TRBV28
j_call: TRBJ1-5
clone_size: NA
cdr3_aa: ASSLRGHRGPQPQH

v_call: TRBV2
j_call: TRBJ1-2
clone_size: NA
cdr3_aa: ASSWGGADGYT

v_call: TRBV6-6
j_call: TRBJ1-3
clone_size: NA
cdr3_aa: ASSLGALQGPSGNTIY

v_call: TRBV6-5
j_call: TRBJ2-4
clone_size: NA
cdr3_aa: ASSMRAVKNIQY

v_call: TRBV11-2
j_call: TRBJ1-3
clone_size: once
cdr3_aa: ASSLSELGNTIY

v_call: TRBV10-3
j_call: TRBJ1-6
clone_size: NA
cdr3_aa: AIRLTGGNSPLH

v_call: TRBV11-2
j_call: TRBJ2-5
clone_size: NA
cdr3_aa: ASSPGTSGVQETQY

v_call: TRBV18
j_call: TRBJ2-7
clone_size: NA
cdr3_aa: ASSPSGGSYEQY

v_call: TRBV6-1
j_call: TRBJ1-2
clone_size: NA
cdr3_aa: ASSETPPRNYGYT

v_call: TRBV6-1
j_call: TRBJ1-5
clone_size: few
cdr3_aa: ASSEMGVPNQPQH

v_call: TRBV6-6
j_call: TRBJ2-3
clone_size: NA
cdr3_aa: ASSLFGLPFTDTQY

v_call: TRBV6-2/TRBV6-3
j_call: TRBJ2-7
clone_size: NA
cdr3_aa: ASNPGRTGGYEQY

v_call: TRBV5-1
j_call: TRBJ1-4
clone_size: NA
cdr3_aa: ASSLYSLGQGGEKLF

v_call: TRBV28
j_call: TRBJ1-5
clone_size: NA
cdr3_aa: ASSFGTGGLVQPQH

v_call: TRBV18
j_call: TRBJ1-2
clone_size: once
cdr3_aa: ASSRDSSLRGYT

v_call: TRBV25-1
j_call: TRBJ1-2
clone_size: NA
cdr3_aa: ASSPGEGYGYT

v_call: TRBV29-1
j_call: TRBJ2-3
clone_size: NA
cdr3_aa: SGDQGNGRKKY

v_call: TRBV2
j_call: TRBJ1-2
clone_size: once
cdr3_aa: ASSEGRANYGYT

v_call: TRBV5-5
j_call: TRBJ1-2
clone_size: NA
cdr3_aa: ASSLGQRGYT

v_call: TRBV7-2
j_call: TRBJ1-2
clone_size: NA
cdr3_aa: ASSLASNYGYT

v_call: TRBV5-4
j_call: TRBJ1-2
clone_size: NA
cdr3_aa: ASSLRTGSYGYT

v_call: TRBV7-9
j_call: TRBJ1-4
clone_size: few
cdr3_aa: ASSAQDEKLF

v_call: TRBV19
j_call: TRBJ1-2
clone_size: NA
cdr3_aa: ASSRGQSYGYT

v_call: TRBV2
j_call: TRBJ1-2
clone_size: NA
cdr3_aa: ASSELPGPPGGYT

v_call: TRBV19
j_call: TRBJ1-5
clone_size: NA
cdr3_aa: ASTRDRVQPQH

v_call: TRBV24-1
j_call: TRBJ1-5
clone_size: few
cdr3_aa: ATSVGYSNQPQH

v_call: TRBV15
j_call: TRBJ2-1
clone_size: NA
cdr3_aa: ATSRLAGDPEQF

v_call: TRBV9
j_call: TRBJ1-1
clone_size: NA
cdr3_aa: ASSERPAGAF

v_call: TRBV6-2/TRBV6-3
j_call: TRBJ2-1
clone_size: NA
cdr3_aa: ASSLTGMDEQF

v_call: TRBV10-2
j_call: TRBJ2-1
clone_size: NA
cdr3_aa: ASRGQLAGRYNEQF

v_call: TRBV5-5
j_call: TRBJ1-3
clone_size: NA
cdr3_aa: ASSSGWGYGNTIY

v_call: TRBV13
j_call: TRBJ2-1
clone_size: NA
cdr3_aa: ASSSTRASGGAVYNEQF

v_call: TRBV6-5
j_call: TRBJ2-7
clone_size: NA
cdr3_aa: ASSPLTLSSYEQY

v_call: TRBV27
j_call: TRBJ1-6
clone_size: NA
cdr3_aa: ASSRDRDNSPLH